The 16 T cell receptor beta chains presented below share a single source sample, sequenced in a study of blood T cells in healthy people across ages. A second about 6 to 12 cycle PCR used barcoded and J-beta primers. TCRdb re-called the 5' RACE reads through MiXCR, storing one row per CDR3 protein. The sample comprises about 1.7 million distinct CDR3 sequences, about 28% of which are singletons, and 7% to 9% rests with the top ten. Sequencing was done on a sample of blood. The receptor set was obtained from a woman in her 30s in good health.

On this clonotype itself: This sequence may be a read error, since a much larger clone differs from it by one base. Written as DNA, the CDR3 is TGTGCCAAGCAGGGCCGGGAGCGGCGGGATGAGCAGTTCTTC. Translating gives CAKQGRERRDEQFF. The chain carries TRBV2 and TRBJ2-1; possible D gene TRBD2, 6 bases. The length of the CDR3 is 14 residues. The germline V gene has CDR1 SNHLY and CDR2 FYNNEI. The V gene lost 10 bases and the J gene lost 8 bases, with 21 bases spanning the gap.

On this clonotype: Its ends do not fully match the called genes, so a read error is possible. The chain employs TRBV20-1 and TRBJ2-5; 8 bases match TRBD1. CDR3 length: 15 residues. Looked up from germline, CDR1 is DFQATT and CDR2 is SNEGSKA (reference sequence). The DNA of the CDR3 is TGCAGTACTAGAGACCCGGGACAGGTCCAAGAGACCCAGTACTTC. It yields the protein CSTRDPGQVQETQYF.

This clonotype turned up a few times. The rearrangement links TRBV3-1 to TRBJ1-1; 7 bases are shared with TRBD1. V lost 4 bases, J lost 3 bases, and 5 bases stayed unmatched. The CDR3 runs to 14 residues. Germline assignment: CDR1 LGHDT and CDR2 YNNKEL (reference sequence). CDR3 nucleotides: TGTGCCAGCAGCCGCCTTACAGGGGACACTGAAGCTTTCTTT. This sequence encodes CASSRLTGDTEAFF.

To note about this clonotype: A much larger clone is a single base away; this may be a read error. The chain uses TRBV7-2 and TRBJ2-3; weak D call: TRBD2 (5 bases). CDR1 and CDR2 (germline): SGHTA, FQGNSA. Trimming left V 8 bases short and J 0 bases short, with 12 bases between. This CDR3 region has 14 residues. The CDR3 is CASGILASTDTQYF. The CDR3 coding sequence is TGTGCCAGCGGCATTCTAGCTAGCACAGATACGCAGTATTTT. Supplemented by reference TRBV7-2 and TRBJ2-3, the full variable domain reads GAGVSQSPSNKVTEKGKDVELRCDPISGHTALYWYRQSLGQGLEFLIYFQGNSAPDKSGLPSDRFSAERTGGSVSTLTIQRTQQEDSAVYLCASGILASTDTQYFGPGTRLTVL.

Concerning this clonotype: A much more abundant neighbour one base away suggests this may be a read error. V and J are TRBV5-1 and TRBJ2-1; perhaps TRBD1 as D (8 bases). Germline V gives CDR1 SGHRS, CDR2 YFSETQ. V lost 4 bases and J 10 bases, leaving 21 bases between the germline ends. The CDR3 contains 15 residues. This CDR3 reads CASSPSGQGGYEQFF. The CDR3 coding sequence is TGCGCCAGCAGCCCTAGCGGACAGGGAGGCTACGAGCAGTTCTTC.

This chain joins TRBV7-9 and TRBJ2-1; 9 positions agree with TRBD1. Trimming removed 4 bases from V and 5 bases from J; junction bases left unmatched: 6. The CDR3 covers 15 residues. Germline CDR1 SEHNR, CDR2 FQNEAQ (reference sequence). The CDR3 spells CASSWTGALHNEQFF. The CDR3 nucleotides are TGTGCCAGCAGCTGGACAGGGGCGCTTCACAATGAGCAGTTCTTC.

Regarding this clonotype: Sequence at one end of the junction differs from germline and may be a read error. The chain combines TRBV6-6 with TRBJ2-6, with D tentatively TRBD1 (6 bases). The germline gives CDR1 MNHNY, CDR2 SVGAGI (reference sequence). The CDR3 has 17 residues. CDR3 sequence (DNA): TGTGCCAGCAGGGGGGCAGACGCCCTCTCTGGGGCCAGCGTCCTGACTTTC. This codes for CASRGADALSGASVLTF.

In its sample, this clonotype was seen a few times. The CDR3 region is CASSVGVPRPNNEQFF. Here the CDR3 DNA reads TGTGCCAGCAGCGTAGGGGTCCCTAGACCTAACAATGAGCAGTTCTTC. The rearrangement uses TRBV9 and TRBJ2-1; D unclear. The germline gives CDR1 SGDLS, CDR2 YYNGEE. CDR3 length equals 16 residues. V was shortened by 0 bases and J by 5 bases, with 15 bases between the two germline ends.

The chain joins TRBV12-3 or TRBV12-4 to TRBJ1-1, with TRBD1 matching over 7 bases. The CDR3 totals 15 residues. Unmatched junction bases numbered 6, after V lost 1 base and J lost 4 bases. The CDR3 loop reads CASSLGTGVSTEAFF. The CDR3 DNA follows: TGTGCCAGCAGTTTAGGGACAGGCGTAAGCACTGAAGCTTTCTTT.

To note about this clonotype: Mismatch with germline at one junction end may stem from a read error. The V and J genes are TRBV11-2 and TRBJ2-3; D could derive from TRBD1 or TRBD2 (5 bases each). Germline V gene lookup returns CDR1 SGHAT and CDR2 FQNNGV. This CDR3 spans 13 amino acids. The CDR3 DNA sequence: TGTGCCAGCAGCTCTGGGGGTACAGATACGCGGTATTTT. Amino acids: CASSSGGTDTRYF.

Only a few counts were recorded for this clonotype. The V gene is TRBV12-3 or TRBV12-4, the J gene TRBJ2-5; 13 bases agree with TRBD2. The CDR3 runs 16 residues. The V segment lost 2 bases and the J segment 4 bases; nucleotides outside the gene matches: 4. The CDR3 nucleotides read TGTGCCAGCAGTTTATACAGGACTAGCGGGGGAGAGACCCAGTACTTC. Encoded protein: CASSLYRTSGGETQYF.

Ten or more counts support this clonotype. J is TRBJ2-7 and V is TRBV20-1, with 10 bases lining up with TRBD1. Per the germline V gene, CDR1 is DFQATT and CDR2 is SNEGSKA (reference sequence). This CDR3 region has 14 residues. With 6 bases clipped from V and 4 bases from J, the junction kept 9 bases outside the gene matches. The DNA of the CDR3 is TGCAGTGCCATCCGGGACAGGGGCCTATACGAGCAGTACTTC. As protein: CSAIRDRGLYEQYF.

The V call is TRBV20-1, the J call TRBJ2-7; the D is unclear. CDR1 is DFQATT, CDR2 SNEGSKA, per germline (reference sequence). The CDR3 runs 12 residues. V was trimmed by 2 bases and J by 2 bases, leaving 7 bases between them. The CDR3 DNA reads TGCAGTGCTAGATACCGAACCTACGAGCAGTACTTC. Protein product: CSARYRTYEQYF.

V and J are TRBV3-1 and TRBJ2-3, with 11 bases lining up with TRBD1. After removal of 1 base from V and 5 bases from J, the junction contained 2 bases not matched to a gene. The CDR3 sequence is 15 residues long. CDR1 and CDR2 (germline): LGHDT, YNNKEL (reference sequence). The CDR3 sequence is CASSQGTGGGDTQYF. The DNA for the CDR3 is TGTGCCAGCAGCCAAGGGACAGGGGGCGGAGATACGCAGTATTTT.

The V gene is TRBV20-1, the J gene TRBJ2-1; 8 nucleotides line up with TRBD2. The CDR3 has 15 residues. The ends lost 6 bases at V and 6 bases at J; junction bases unmatched: 13. Per the germline V gene, CDR1 is DFQATT and CDR2 is SNEGSKA (reference sequence). CDR3 coding DNA: TGCAGTGCCATCCGGCCTAAAGCGGGAGCCAATGAGCAGTTCTTC. Amino acids: CSAIRPKAGANEQFF.

V and J are TRBV28 and TRBJ1-3; D is possibly TRBD1 (6 bases). This CDR3 region has 14 residues. Per germline, CDR1 MDHEN and CDR2 SYDVKM. V was cut by 1 base and J by 5 bases, with 9 bases left in between. In nucleotides, the CDR3 is TGTGCCAGCAGTTTATCGGGACACCGAAACACCATATATTTT. Residues: CASSLSGHRNTIYF.